This T cell receptor (beta chain) was recorded in a study of long-term antiretroviral therapy in people with HIV. Looking at the study overall: Earliest sampling preceded the 2015 immediate-ART recommendation by about a decade.

Germline V CDR1 and CDR2: LNHDA, SQIVND (reference sequence). The V gene end was trimmed by 10 bases and the J gene end by 0 bases; junction bases not matched to a gene: 4. This CDR3 has 14 amino acids. Only United States sites treated participants with HIV. Whole-study results and caveats: Spans of CDR3 length were tighter for HIV repertoires than for controls.

Note on this clone: The target antigen is unknown. Other DNA sequences in the same sample also yield this CDR3.

Sequencing used immunoSEQ v3.0 at survey level. The protocol was immunoSEQ multiplex PCR, while the TCRdb copy is restricted to in-frame clones and leaves out a portion. This table holds 15,000 to 20,000 clones, about 80% found once. The sample in question was unsorted PBMCs, obtained 2.2 years after starting antiretroviral therapy. The sequence was obtained from a man aged 45-65 years with HIV. The chain links TRBV19 to TRBJ2-7, with TRBD2 identical over 12 bases. CDR3 protein: CATGLAGSSYEQYF. The CDR3 bases are TGTGCCACCGGACTAGCGGGGTCCTCCTACGAGCAGTACTTC.